Listed below are T cell receptor beta chains from one sample, sequenced in a study of neurological immune-mediated disorders. TCRdb ran MiXCR on the 5' RACE reads and lists one entry per CDR3 protein. The sample carries approximately 45,000 distinct CDR3 sequences, 12% recorded once. The sequencing sample was made of PBMCs. The source is a female donor in good health. Each CDR3 is given with its conserved first and last residue. D genes are given only for firm matches. Only part of the rows carry a size: once, few, many, or a class if the clone is expanded.

clone size	D gene	J gene	V gene	CDR3 DNA	CDR3 protein
many	NA	TRBJ1-2	TRBV6-1	TGTGCCAGCAATCTCGAAATTTGGAATGGCTACACCTTC	CASNLEIWNGYTF
many	TRBD2	TRBJ2-2	TRBV5-1	TGCGCCAGCGGACTAGCGGGAGACGGGGAGCTGTTTTTT	CASGLAGDGELFF
many	NA	TRBJ1-1	TRBV30	TGTGCCTGGAGTGTTTGGGACACTGAAGCTTTCTTT	CAWSVWDTEAFF
many	TRBD2	TRBJ2-3	TRBV5-1	TGCGCCAGCAGCTTGGGAGGCGGGACTACCACAGATACGCAGTATTTT	CASSLGGGTTTDTQYF
many	NA	TRBJ2-3	TRBV5-1	TGCGCCAGCAGCTTGTTGCAGGCGGCCGATACGCAGTATTTT	CASSLLQAADTQYF
many	NA	TRBJ2-7	TRBV30	TGTGCCTGGACAGCTCATCGGGACGAGCAGTACTTC	CAWTAHRDEQYF
many	TRBD2	TRBJ2-2	TRBV6-5	TGTGCCAGCAGCGCGGGAGCCGCCGGGGAGCTGTTTTTT	CASSAGAAGELFF
many	NA	TRBJ2-3	TRBV18	TGTGCCAGTCATGCCTGGACAGATACGCAGTATTTT	CASHAWTDTQYF
many	TRBD2	TRBJ2-2	TRBV6-5	TGTGCCAGCAGATCCCAGCGGGGGGGCCCCGGGGAGCTGTTTTTT	CASRSQRGGPGELFF
many	TRBD1	TRBJ1-1	TRBV3-1	TGTGCCAGCAGCCTATCGGACAGGGGAGGTAACACTGAAGCTTTCTTT	CASSLSDRGGNTEAFF
many	NA	TRBJ1-1	TRBV7-3	TGTGCCAGCAGCCTCCAGCGGGACACTGAAGCTTTCTTT	CASSLQRDTEAFF
many	NA	TRBJ2-5	TRBV20-1	TGCAGTGCTAGTCTAGGGACATATCAAGAGACCCAGTACTTC	CSASLGTYQETQYF
many	TRBD2	TRBJ2-1	TRBV20-1	TGCAGTGCTAGAGAGCCTAGCGGGAGGTTCCTATACAATGAGCAGTTCTTC	CSAREPSGRFLYNEQFF
many	TRBD1	TRBJ2-7	TRBV6-6	TGTGCCAGCAAGCCCCGGGACAGGGGAGTTGGAGAGCAGTACTTC	CASKPRDRGVGEQYF
many	TRBD2	TRBJ2-1	TRBV5-1	TGCGCCAGCAAAAGGGAGGGTGAGCAGTTCTTC	CASKREGEQFF
many	NA	TRBJ2-3	TRBV5-1	TGCGCCAGCAGCGACAAGACTAGTCCAGATACGCAGTATTTT	CASSDKTSPDTQYF
many	NA	TRBJ2-2	TRBV6-5	TGTGCCAGCAGACCTGACTTGGCGTTGACCGGGGAGCTGTTTTTT	CASRPDLALTGELFF
many	TRBD1	TRBJ1-5	TRBV5-1	TGCGCCAGCAGCTTGGAGGGGGCCCTCAATCAGCCCCAGCATTTT	CASSLEGALNQPQHF
many	TRBD2	TRBJ2-1	TRBV12-3/TRBV12-4	TGTGCCAGCAGTTTAGATAGCGGGGGCTACAATGAGCAGTTCTTC	CASSLDSGGYNEQFF
many	NA	TRBJ2-7	TRBV7-6	TGTGCCAGCAGCTTTGGGCCAGCATCCTACGAGCAGTACTTC	CASSFGPASYEQYF
few	TRBD1	TRBJ2-7	TRBV4-2	TGTGCCAGCAGCAGCCCCCGACAGGGCAACCTCTACGAGCAGTACTTC	CASSSPRQGNLYEQYF
many	NA	TRBJ1-4	TRBV3-1	TGTGCCAGCAGCTCCCGACTGATAACTAATGAAAAACTGTTTTTT	CASSSRLITNEKLFF
many	TRBD1	TRBJ2-7	TRBV7-8	TGTGCCAGCAGCCCCCTCCCCACAGGGGGGTCCTACGAGCAGTACTTC	CASSPLPTGGSYEQYF
many	NA	TRBJ2-3	TRBV20-1	TGCAGTGCTAGAGAGGGTTCGGGCTGGGACCCATCCACAGATACGCAGTATTTT	CSAREGSGWDPSTDTQYF
NA	TRBD2	TRBJ2-3	TRBV6-4	TGTGCCAGCAGTGACTCAGCGGGGGGGCCAGATACGCAGTATTTT	CASSDSAGGPDTQYF
many	TRBD2	TRBJ2-5	TRBV9	TGTGCCAGCAGCGCCCGACTAGCGGGGGGGTCAGAGACCCAGTACTTC	CASSARLAGGSETQYF
many	TRBD1	TRBJ2-1	TRBV5-1	TGCGCCAGCGAGAAGACAGGGGTCAAGGATGAGCAGTTCTTC	CASEKTGVKDEQFF
many	TRBD2	TRBJ2-1	TRBV12-3/TRBV12-4	TGTGCCAGCAGTTTAGACGGGGGGGCGTCCTACAATGAGCAGTTCTTC	CASSLDGGASYNEQFF
few	NA	TRBJ2-1	TRBV3-1	TGTGCCAGCAGCCAAACCCACGGGCACAATGAGCAGTTCTTC	CASSQTHGHNEQFF
many	NA	TRBJ1-1	TRBV5-1	TGCGCCAGCAGCTTGGTATTTGAGAACACTGAAGCTTTCTTT	CASSLVFENTEAFF
many	NA	TRBJ1-2	TRBV6-5	TGTGCCAGCAGTTACTCCTGGAGGGACTATGGCTACACCTTC	CASSYSWRDYGYTF
many	TRBD1	TRBJ1-2	TRBV5-5	TGTGCCAGCAGCCTTCGGACAGGGGGGCACCCCTATGGCTACACCTTC	CASSLRTGGHPYGYTF
many	NA	TRBJ1-1	TRBV18	TGTGCCAGCTCACTTCGGGACGAAGCTTTCTTT	CASSLRDEAFF
NA	NA	TRBJ2-3	TRBV5-1	NA	CASSFYICSASRRERTNTDTQYF
many	NA	TRBJ1-3	TRBV7-2	TGTGCCAGCAGCAAGGGACGGGAAAACACCATATATTTT	CASSKGRENTIYF
NA	TRBD1	TRBJ2-1	TRBV19	TGTGCCAGTGGACCGGGACAGTCCTACAATGAGCAGTTCTTC	CASGPGQSYNEQFF
many	NA	TRBJ1-3	TRBV6-2/TRBV6-3	TGTGCCAGCAGTTACGCGGGGGCCAACACCATATATTTT	CASSYAGANTIYF
few	NA	TRBJ1-1	TRBV29-1	TGCAGCGTTGCAGGACAGCTAATGAACACTGAAGCTTTCTTT	CSVAGQLMNTEAFF
many	NA	TRBJ1-1	TRBV3-1	TGTGCCAGCAGCCCCCCGGTCAGGCGCGCTGAAGCTTTCTTT	CASSPPVRRAEAFF
many	NA	TRBJ1-4	TRBV20-1	TGCAGTGCTAGGGAGACAGGCCTCCAACGGGAAAAACTGTTTTTT	CSARETGLQREKLFF
many	TRBD2	TRBJ2-2	TRBV7-2	TGTGCCAGCAGCGGCGGGGGGTTGGACACCGGGGAGCTGTTTTTT	CASSGGGLDTGELFF
many	NA	TRBJ1-5	TRBV7-6	TGTGCCAGCAGCCTCAGGGACTTCGGTCAGCCCCAGCATTTT	CASSLRDFGQPQHF
many	NA	TRBJ2-1	TRBV19	TGTGCCAGTAGTGCCACAGGGAAAGCCTACAATGAGCAGTTCTTC	CASSATGKAYNEQFF
many	TRBD2	TRBJ2-5	TRBV5-1	TGCGCCAGCAGCTTGAACGCGGGGGTACAAGAGACCCAGTACTTC	CASSLNAGVQETQYF
many	TRBD2	TRBJ2-1	TRBV5-1	TGCGCCAGCAGCTTGGCCGTCGGGGGAGGGTCGGGTGAGCAGTTCTTC	CASSLAVGGGSGEQFF
many	TRBD1	TRBJ2-5	TRBV5-5	TGTGCCAGCAGCGCTCCCCCGACAGGGCTAGAGACCCAGTACTTC	CASSAPPTGLETQYF
many	TRBD1	TRBJ1-4	TRBV20-1	TGCAGTGCTAGAGATCTAGAGACAGGGGGAACTAATGAAAAACTGTTTTTT	CSARDLETGGTNEKLFF
few	TRBD2	TRBJ2-1	TRBV24-1	TGTGCCACCAGTGTCGGGGGACTAGCGCGGAATGAGCAGTTCTTC	CATSVGGLARNEQFF
many	NA	TRBJ2-7	TRBV12-3/TRBV12-4	TGTGCCAGCAGTCCCAACCAGGGAGCCACCTACGAGCAGTACTTC	CASSPNQGATYEQYF
many	NA	TRBJ1-1	TRBV5-1	TGCGCCAGCAGCCGTGAGGGTCAGCTGGCCACTGAAGCTTTCTTT	CASSREGQLATEAFF
NA	NA	TRBJ2-3	TRBV5-6	TGTGCCAGCAGCCCGGGGGCAGATACGCAGTATTTT	CASSPGADTQYF
many	NA	TRBJ1-1	TRBV29-1	TGCAGCGTTGATGGCCCGAAGAACACTGAAGCTTTCTTT	CSVDGPKNTEAFF
few	NA	TRBJ2-7	TRBV7-9	TGTGCCAGCAGCCCTACCTGGGAACAAACCTACGAGCAGTACTTC	CASSPTWEQTYEQYF
many	NA	TRBJ2-7	TRBV20-1	TGCAGTGCTAGAGGGAGGGCTGGTCTTGTTGGGATGGACGAGCAGTACTTC	CSARGRAGLVGMDEQYF
many	NA	TRBJ1-1	TRBV6-1	TGTGCCAGCAGTGAATTTGGTCCTTGGGCCGGGGCAGGCGGAATGAACACTGAAGCTTTCTTT	CASSEFGPWAGAGGMNTEAFF